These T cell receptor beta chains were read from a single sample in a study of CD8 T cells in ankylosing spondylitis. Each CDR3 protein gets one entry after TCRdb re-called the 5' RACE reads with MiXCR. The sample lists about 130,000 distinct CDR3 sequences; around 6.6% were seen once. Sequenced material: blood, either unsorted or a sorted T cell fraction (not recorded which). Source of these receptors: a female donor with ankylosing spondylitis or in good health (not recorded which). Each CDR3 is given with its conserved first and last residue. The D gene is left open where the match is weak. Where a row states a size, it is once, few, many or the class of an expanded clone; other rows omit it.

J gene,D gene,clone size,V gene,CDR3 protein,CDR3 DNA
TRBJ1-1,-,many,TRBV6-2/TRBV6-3,CASSYGGARSTEAFF,TGTGCCAGCAGTTACGGGGGGGCCCGGAGCACTGAAGCTTTCTTT
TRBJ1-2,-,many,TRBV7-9,CASTPTELYGYTF,TGTGCCAGCACCCCGACAGAACTCTATGGCTACACCTTC
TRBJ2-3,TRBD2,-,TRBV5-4,CASSLAKRTSRADTQYF,TGTGCCAGCAGCTTGGCGAAGAGGACTAGCCGGGCAGATACGCAGTATTTT
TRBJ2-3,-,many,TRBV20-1,CSARDQSTDTQYF,TGCAGTGCTAGAGATCAGAGCACAGATACGCAGTATTTT
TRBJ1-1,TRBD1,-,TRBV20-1,CSAREGPGQVSFNTEAFF,TGCAGTGCTAGAGAGGGACCGGGACAGGTATCCTTTAACACTGAAGCTTTCTTT
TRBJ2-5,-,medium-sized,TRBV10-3,CAIRGGPQKETQYF,TGTGCCATCAGAGGAGGGCCTCAAAAAGAGACCCAGTACTTC
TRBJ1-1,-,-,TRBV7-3,CASSFIQNTEAFF,TGTGCCAGCAGCTTTATCCAGAACACTGAAGCTTTCTTT
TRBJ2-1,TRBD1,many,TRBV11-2,CASSIPPSGGVYRFSYNEQFF,TGTGCCAGCAGTATCCCCCCGTCAGGGGGCGTATACCGATTCTCCTACAATGAGCAGTTCTTC
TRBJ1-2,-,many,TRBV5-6,CASSFIDGESYTF,TGTGCCAGCAGCTTCATTGACGGGGAAAGCTACACCTTC
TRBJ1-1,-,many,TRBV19,CASSISPTEAFF,TGTGCCAGTAGTATCTCACCCACTGAAGCTTTCTTT
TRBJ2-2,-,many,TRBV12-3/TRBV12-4,CASSLGGQKWAGELFF,TGTGCCAGCAGTTTAGGTGGACAGAAATGGGCCGGGGAGCTGTTTTTT
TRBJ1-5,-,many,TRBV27,CASSFVGGISNQPQHF,TGTGCCAGCAGTTTTGTGGGAGGGATCAGCAATCAGCCCCAGCATTTT
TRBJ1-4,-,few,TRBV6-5,CASSYPIDSPTNEKLFF,TGTGCCAGCAGTTACCCGATCGACAGCCCGACTAATGAAAAACTGTTTTTT
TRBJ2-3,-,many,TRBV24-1,CATSDSTYTDTQYF,TGTGCCACCAGTGACTCGACATACACAGATACGCAGTATTTT
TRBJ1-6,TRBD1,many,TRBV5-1,CASSLVGTGNSPLHF,TGCGCCAGCAGCTTGGTCGGGACAGGGAATTCACCCCTCCACTTT
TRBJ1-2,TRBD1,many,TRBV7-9,CASSSSRGQGSSGYTF,TGTGCCAGCAGCTCTTCCAGGGGACAGGGGAGTAGTGGCTACACCTTC
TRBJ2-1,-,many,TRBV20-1,CSGRGGGSYNEQFF,TGCAGTGGTAGGGGCGGTGGCTCCTACAATGAGCAGTTCTTC
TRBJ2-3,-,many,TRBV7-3,CASSPRIGSDTQYF,TGTGCCAGCAGCCCCCGGATCGGCTCAGATACGCAGTATTTT
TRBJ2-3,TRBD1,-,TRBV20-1,CSAGRRYSPQGADTQYF,TGCAGTGCGGGGCGAAGATACTCCCCCCAGGGGGCAGATACGCAGTATTTT
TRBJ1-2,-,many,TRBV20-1,CSAREPIVLTARNYGYTF,TGCAGTGCTAGAGAGCCTATAGTACTCACGGCCCGTAACTATGGCTACACCTTC
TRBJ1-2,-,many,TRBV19,CASSIGRGGYGYTF,TGTGCCAGTAGTATAGGCAGGGGCGGCTATGGCTACACCTTC
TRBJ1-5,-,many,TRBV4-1,CASSLTMVRGSNQPQHF,TGCGCCAGCAGCCTGACCATGGTGCGTGGAAGCAATCAGCCCCAGCATTTT
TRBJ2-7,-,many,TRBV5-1,CASSFATGKVCEQYF,TGCGCCAGCAGCTTTGCAACAGGGAAAGTTTGCGAGCAGTACTTC
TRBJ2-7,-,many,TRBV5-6,CASSFQVSYEQYF,-